Shown below are 10 T cell receptor beta chains from a single sample sequenced in a study of CXCR3-negative and CXCR3-positive naive CD8 T cells. Through 5' RACE with UMI labels, the TRB cDNA libraries were prepared. Reanalyzing the 5' RACE reads, TCRdb keeps one entry per CDR3 protein, without DNA. The sample has about 130,000 distinct CDR3 sequences, and its top ten clones hold roughly 0.31%. The specimen was naive CXCR3- CD8+ T cells from blood. The subset is: CD45RO-CCR7+CD27+CD95- naive CD8+ T cells lacking CXCR3 (TNR3-). The receptors here all came from a human donor in good health. Some clones in this sample may be carry-over from other donors' samples.

The rearrangement links TRBV14 to TRBJ2-1; TCRdb's assignment of TRBD1 cannot be checked, as there is no DNA. Germline values: CDR1 SGHDN, CDR2 FVKESK. CDR3 length: 16 amino acids. The CDR3 loop reads CASSQERTVVYNEQFF.

The CDR3 here is CSVEDRTSGSYNEQFF. The chain recombines TRBV29-1 with TRBJ2-1; lacking DNA, the TRBD2 call made by TCRdb goes unchecked. The CDR3 is made up of 16 amino acids. The germline V gene has CDR1 SQVTM and CDR2 ANQGSEA.

The chain joins TRBV7-3 to TRBJ1-2; there is no DNA to check the TCRdb D call of TRBD1. Germline-derived CDR1 and CDR2 are SGHTA and FQGTGA. The CDR3 is made up of 17 amino acids. CDR3 region: CASSLTPTGGGNYGYTF.

The V and J genes are TRBV5-1 and TRBJ2-7; TCRdb lists TRBD1, though no DNA is available to test this call. The germline V gene encodes CDR1 SGHRS and CDR2 YFSETQ. The CDR3 covers 14 residues. The CDR3 sequence is CASSYKEGVYEQYF.

The gene calls are TRBV25-1 and TRBJ2-7; TCRdb picks TRBD1, but there is no DNA to check that call. The V gene's germline CDR1 is MGHDK and CDR2 SYGVNS. CDR3 size: 13 residues. The CDR3 loop reads CASGGQGDNEQYF.

The V and J genes are TRBV7-9 and TRBJ2-3; the D call of TRBD2 rests on TCRdb alone, since no DNA is present to check it. This CDR3 comprises 16 residues. The germline gives CDR1 SEHNR, CDR2 FQNEAQ (reference sequence). The CDR3 is CASRRPSGGAFDTQYF.

The rearrangement joins TRBV12-3 or TRBV12-4 to TRBJ1-2. This CDR3 has 16 amino acids. This CDR3 is CASSPSGWGSDYGYTF.

The chain recombines TRBV5-1 with TRBJ2-7; the D call from TCRdb, TRBD1, cannot be confirmed without DNA. This CDR3 has 14 amino acids. Germline loops: CDR1 SGHRS, CDR2 YFSETQ. The chain's CDR3 is CARIPGEGDHEQYF. The full variable domain, in which reference TRBV5-1 and TRBJ2-7 provide the parts outside the CDR3, is KAGVTQTPRYLIKTRGQQVTLSCSPISGHRSVSWYQQTPGQGLQFLFEYFSETQRNKGNFPGRFSGRQFSNSRSEMNVSTLELGDSALYLCARIPGEGDHEQYFGPGTRLTVT.

The rearrangement joins TRBV10-2 to TRBJ2-5. Germline V gene sequence: CDR1 WSHSY, CDR2 SAAADI. CDR3 length: 15 amino acids. The CDR3 is CASNPTTTNQETQYF.

This chain joins TRBV15 and TRBJ1-5; TCRdb lists TRBD1, though no DNA is available to test this call. Germline V gives CDR1 LNHNV, CDR2 YYDKDF (reference sequence). The CDR3 covers 14 residues. CDR3 sequence reads: CATSRGQANQPQHF.